The clone carrying this TCR beta chain came up many times. Its target is unknown. V dropped 2 bases and J dropped 4 bases, with 4 bases sitting between them. The CDR3 loop spans 12 amino acids. CDR1 and CDR2 from the germline V gene are KGHSH and LQKENI. Time point of the sample: patch test 1, 2 weeks after DPC sensitization. Noted treatment: therapeutic diphenylcyclopropenone sensitization with weekly scalp DPC. Extraction of total RNA was performed on unfractionated whole blood. In TCRdb, the RACE reads were re-called with MiXCR into one record per CDR3 protein. The sample includes tens of thousands of distinct CDR3 sequences, 10% to 13% of them seen just once. This specimen belongs to a study of human T cells and chemical hapten exposure. General study results and limits: No shift was seen in TCRs above 1 in 1000 frequency with DPC sensitization. Expanded TCRs formed significantly more large CDR3 similarity clusters than controls.

This receptor was taken from a middle-aged man with alopecia areata. Some clones in this sample may be carry-over from other donors' samples. This chain joins TRBV18 and TRBJ2-3; D is unclear. The material sequenced was whole blood, taken in connection with sensitization to the hapten diphenylcyclopropenone (DPC). Written as DNA, the CDR3 is TGTGCCAGCTCACCAAGCTCAGATACGCAGTATTTT. It encodes CASSPSSDTQYF.